Presented here are 27 T cell receptor beta chains from one specimen sequenced in a study of response to subunit inactivated influenza vaccine. TCRdb ran MiXCR on the RT-PCR reads and lists one entry per CDR3 protein. The sample has a few hundred thousand distinct CDR3 sequences; roughly 7.6% are singletons. Here the sequenced sample was PBMCs from blood, taken 23 months after vaccination. The receptors originated from a man aged 50 to 69 who received an inactivated influenza vaccine.

This clonotype was counted a few times. This sequence joins TRBV2 and TRBJ1-1, with TRBD1 as a possible D gene (6 bases). V was clipped by 2 bases and J by 0 bases, with 16 bases between them. CDR1 is SNHLY, CDR2 FYNNEI, per germline. The CDR3 is 17 amino acids. CDR3 nucleotide sequence: TGTGCCAGCAGTGAATTAGTGGGGGGCGAGATGAACACTGAAGCTTTCTTT. This codes for CASSELVGGEMNTEAFF.

This clonotype was detected ten times or more. Mismatch with germline at one junction end may stem from a read error. The chain combines TRBV6-5 with TRBJ2-7, with D possibly being TRBD1 or TRBD2 (6 bases each). The CDR3 is made up of 16 amino acids. CDR1 is MNHEY and CDR2 is SVGAGI in the germline V gene. The CDR3 DNA reads as TGTGCCAGCAGTTACTACAGGGAGGCATACTCCCACGAGCAGTACTTC. Translated: CASSYYREAYSHEQYF.

The V gene is TRBV20-1, the J gene TRBJ2-5, with TRBD2 identical over 10 bases. Germline trimming cut 1 base from V and 4 bases from J; bases unmatched to any gene: 6. The CDR3 has 15 amino acids. Looked up from germline, CDR1 is DFQATT and CDR2 is SNEGSKA (reference sequence). Here the CDR3 DNA reads TGCAGTGCTAGAGTAGCGCTAGCGGGAGCAGAGACCCAGTACTTC. Protein: CSARVALAGAETQYF.

This clonotype was seen many times. The rearrangement uses TRBV29-1 and TRBJ2-7, with D hard to call. This CDR3 contains 13 residues. Germline assignment: CDR1 SQVTM and CDR2 ANQGSEA. V lost 4 bases and J lost 6, with 16 bases in between. The CDR3 protein is CSVGGTLASEQYF. CDR3 in DNA: TGCAGCGTTGGAGGCACCCTTGCGAGCGAGCAGTACTTC.

The chain links TRBV11-2 to TRBJ2-1, with unresolved D. Germline CDR1 SGHAT, CDR2 FQNNGV. The CDR3 consists of 13 residues. Trimming removed 0 bases from V and 9 bases from J, with 9 bases in between. CDR3 region: CASSLESSGEQFF. Written as DNA, the CDR3 is TGTGCCAGCAGCTTAGAATCGTCCGGTGAGCAGTTCTTC.

This chain uses TRBV20-1 with TRBJ2-1; 7 nucleotides line up with TRBD2. There are 11 residues in the CDR3. The J segment lost 9 bases and the V segment lost 6 bases, leaving 5 bases of the junction unmatched. CDR1 and CDR2 from the germline V gene are DFQATT and SNEGSKA (reference sequence). The CDR3 spells CSAGLGSEQFF. DNA of the CDR3: TGCAGTGCCGGACTAGGCAGTGAGCAGTTCTTC.

J is TRBJ2-5 and V is TRBV6-2 or TRBV6-3; the D call may be TRBD1 or TRBD2 (5 bases each). The germline V and J ends were trimmed by 8 bases and 9 bases, with 16 bases remaining between them. The CDR3 has 12 residues. From germline, CDR1 is MNHEY and CDR2 SVGEGT. The chain's CDR3 is CASGSNRGAQYF. CDR3 DNA: TGTGCCAGCGGATCCAATCGAGGGGCCCAGTACTTC.

This clonotype came up many times. This chain uses TRBV4-3 with TRBJ2-5; a possible D gene is TRBD2 (6 bases). Germline-derived CDR1 and CDR2 are LGHNA and YSLEER. Trimming removed 0 bases from V and 9 bases from J, with 17 bases in between. There are 15 residues in the CDR3. The CDR3 region has the DNA TGCGCCAGCAGCCAAGATCAAGGTGCGGGGATTGCCCAGTACTTC. Its protein product is CASSQDQGAGIAQYF.

The V gene is TRBV6-5, the J gene TRBJ1-5, with D tentatively TRBD1 (5 bases). Trimming left V 2 bases short and J 6 bases short, with 14 bases between. From germline, CDR1 is MNHEY and CDR2 SVGAGI. The CDR3 has 15 amino acids. Written as DNA, the CDR3 is TGTGCCAGCAGTTACATGCAGGGAGGAAGTCAGCCCCAGCATTTT. Translating it yields CASSYMQGGSQPQHF.

This clonotype was counted between two and nine times. The chain has TRBV4-1 and TRBJ1-4, with D perhaps TRBD1 (5 bases). Trimming left V 2 bases short and J 5 bases short, with 15 bases between. Per germline, CDR1 MGHRA and CDR2 YSYEKL. CDR3 length equals 16 residues. CDR3 nucleotide sequence: TGCGCCAGCAGCCAATTGGGTAGGGGACGGAATGAAAAACTGTTTTTT. Protein product: CASSQLGRGRNEKLFF.

The rearrangement joins TRBV6-2 or TRBV6-3 to TRBJ2-2; 7 bases align to TRBD2. The J segment lost 0 bases and the V segment lost 10 bases, leaving 17 bases of the junction unmatched. The CDR3 runs to 18 residues. CDR1 is MNHEY, CDR2 SVGEGT, per germline. This chain's CDR3 is CATSVAWRGNANTGELFF. Here the CDR3 DNA reads TGTGCCACCTCCGTGGCATGGCGGGGGAACGCGAACACCGGGGAGCTGTTTTTT.

This clonotype has a single count. The chain uses TRBV7-2 and TRBJ2-1; 10 bases are a match to TRBD2. J lost 5 bases, V lost 7 bases, and 11 bases had no gene match. CDR3 length: 16 amino acids. Germline V gene data show CDR1 as SGHTA and CDR2 as FQGNSA. As DNA, the CDR3 is TGTGCCAGCACCTCCAGCGGGGGGGCCTATGACAATGAGCAGTTCTTC. This codes for CASTSSGGAYDNEQFF.

This clonotype has at least ten counts. The chain links TRBV9 to TRBJ1-2, with D possibly TRBD1 on 5 matching bases. Trimming cost V 4 bases and J 7 bases, with 20 bases left between them. Germline V lookup: CDR1 SGDLS, CDR2 YYNGEE. The CDR3 totals 15 residues. The CDR3 DNA sequence: TGTGCCAGCAGCTCCATTGGGGGTGGCTTCGGTGGCTACACCTTC. It codes for CASSSIGGGFGGYTF.

Only a few counts were recorded for this clonotype. The gene calls are TRBV5-5 and TRBJ1-5; D ambiguous. The CDR3 covers 14 residues. Germline CDR1 and CDR2: SGHKS and YYEKEE (reference sequence). V was clipped by 0 bases and J by 3 bases, with 7 bases between them. CDR3 in amino acids: CASSLATFNQPQHF. DNA of the CDR3: TGTGCCAGCAGCTTGGCCACGTTCAATCAGCCCCAGCATTTT.

This clonotype has a handful of counts. V and J are TRBV20-1 and TRBJ2-7; D is tentatively TRBD1 or TRBD2 (5 bases each). The V gene lost 6 bases and the J gene lost 5 bases, with 17 bases spanning the gap. Germline V gene lookup returns CDR1 DFQATT and CDR2 SNEGSKA (reference sequence). The CDR3 loop spans 13 amino acids. CDR3 DNA sequence: TGCAGTGCGGGAGCCAGGGTATTGAACGAGCAGTACTTC. It translates to CSAGARVLNEQYF.

This clonotype occurred many times. This CDR3 reads CASSYPAAQGSDTQYF. As DNA, the CDR3 is TGTGCCAGCAGTTACCCAGCCGCACAGGGATCCGATACGCAGTATTTT. The rearrangement links TRBV6-5 to TRBJ2-3; the D gene is possibly TRBD1 (6 bases). V lost 2 bases and J lost 6, with 18 bases in between. The CDR3 spans 16 residues. The germline CDR1 and CDR2 sequences are MNHEY and SVGAGI.

In this sample, this clonotype turned up many times. The gene calls are TRBV12-3 or TRBV12-4 and TRBJ1-3, with D unclear. This CDR3 has 15 residues. Trimming removed 1 base from V and 3 bases from J, with 10 bases in between. The CDR3 DNA reads TGTGCCAGCAGTTTAGTTCCTTTCCGTGGAAACACCATATATTTT. Protein: CASSLVPFRGNTIYF.

The V gene is TRBV5-5, the J gene TRBJ1-1; 7 positions agree with TRBD1. V gave up 0 bases and J gave up 1 base; unmatched junction bases: 3. The CDR3 spans 15 residues. CDR1 and CDR2 from the germline V gene are SGHKS and YYEKEE (reference sequence). CDR3 amino acids: CASSLGQGRNTEAFF. CDR3 bases: TGTGCCAGCAGCTTGGGACAGGGAAGGAACACTGAAGCTTTCTTT.

The genes are TRBV2 and TRBJ1-2; possible D gene TRBD1, 5 bases. The V and J ends lost 2 bases and 4 bases respectively, with 8 bases between them. From germline, CDR1 is SNHLY and CDR2 FYNNEI. This CDR3 has 13 residues. CDR3 amino acids: CASSEWGLYGYTF. The CDR3 DNA reads as TGTGCCAGCAGTGAATGGGGCCTCTATGGCTACACCTTC.

There are many counts of this clonotype. This sequence joins TRBV12-3 or TRBV12-4 and TRBJ1-2; no clear D gene. The CDR3 spans 12 residues. V shed 7 bases and J shed 5 bases, with 11 bases lying between them. CDR3 bases: TGTGCCAGCAACCGCCCCTCGTATGGCTACACCTTC. This gives the protein CASNRPSYGYTF.

This clonotype was detected many times. CDR3 amino acids: CASMYRGRGEKLFF. CDR3 DNA: TGTGCCAGCATGTACAGGGGGCGCGGTGAAAAACTGTTTTTT. V and J are TRBV6-1 and TRBJ1-4, with 9 bases lining up with TRBD1. CDR3 length equals 14 residues. Losses at the gene ends were 7 bases for V and 7 bases for J; bases not matched to a gene: 7. Germline loops: CDR1 MNHNS, CDR2 SASEGT.

This clonotype has more than one count but fewer than ten. This chain joins TRBV28 and TRBJ2-3, with 8 bases identical to TRBD2. This CDR3 contains 17 residues. Germline loops: CDR1 MDHEN, CDR2 SYDVKM. After removal of 6 bases from V and 0 bases from J, the junction contained 11 bases not matched to a gene. CDR3 sequence reads: CASSKRGGRFSTDTQYF. The CDR3 region has the DNA TGTGCCAGCAGCAAACGCGGGGGGCGATTTAGCACAGATACGCAGTATTTT. The full variable domain, rest sourced from reference TRBV28 and TRBJ2-3, is DVKVTQSSRYLVKRTGEKVFLECVQDMDHENMFWYRQDPGLGLRLIYFSYDVKMKEKGDIPEGYSVSREKKERFSLILESASTNQTSMYLCASSKRGGRFSTDTQYFGPGTRLTVL.

This clonotype came up a few times. The chain recombines TRBV10-3 with TRBJ2-1; 7 bases match TRBD1. CDR3 size: 13 residues. Losses at the gene ends were 7 bases for V and 5 bases for J; bases not matched to a gene: 5. From germline, CDR1 is ENHRY and CDR2 SYGVKD. The CDR3 loop is CAITQGQDNEQFF. CDR3 nucleotide sequence: TGTGCCATCACCCAAGGACAGGACAATGAGCAGTTCTTC.

This chain uses TRBV14 with TRBJ2-5; a possible D gene is TRBD2 (5 bases). V was shortened by 1 base and J by 5 bases, with 14 bases between the two germline ends. CDR1 is SGHDN, CDR2 FVKESK, per germline. The CDR3 loop spans 15 amino acids. The CDR3 sequence: CASSQGFGVRETQYF. Written as DNA, the CDR3 is TGTGCCAGCAGCCAAGGCTTCGGGGTCAGGGAGACCCAGTACTTC.

The table lists this clonotype with many counts. Lacking the conserved final phenylalanine or tryptophan, this CDR3 likely reflects a read error. It is unclear where the CDR3 begins or ends on the DNA, so no DNA is shown, and the CDR3 is as TCRdb lists it. The J gene is TRBJ2-5, the V gene TRBV5-6. From its first to its last residue, the CDR3 has 11 amino acids. The germline gives CDR1 SGHDT, CDR2 YYEEEE. Here the CDR3 reads CASSLVKDVAY.

This clonotype was seen only a few times. The rearrangement joins TRBV5-6 to TRBJ2-7; TRBD1 agrees at 7 bases. The CDR3 contains 14 residues. Germline V gene lookup returns CDR1 SGHDT and CDR2 YYEEEE. The junction had 3 bases not matched to a gene; V was cut back by 0 bases and J by 3 bases. The CDR3 loop is CASSLVQGNYEQYF. CDR3 coding DNA: TGTGCCAGCAGCTTGGTACAGGGGAACTACGAGCAGTACTTC.

The chain combines TRBV11-2 with TRBJ2-5; TRBD2 matches at 10 bases. CDR3 length: 18 residues. Germline CDR1 reads SGHAT; CDR2 reads FQNNGV. J lost 5 bases, V lost 5 bases, and 17 bases had no gene match. Here the CDR3 reads CASSPRGPAGGPVETQYF. In nucleotides, the CDR3 is TGTGCCAGCAGCCCGAGGGGGCCAGCGGGGGGGCCTGTTGAGACCCAGTACTTC.